What follows are 17 T cell receptor beta chains derived from one specimen sequenced in a study of blood T cell repertoires in COVID-19. Here immunoSEQ multiplex PCR was the method, and the copy in TCRdb shows in-frame clones only, minus some. Of fewer than 400,000 clones detected, approximately 89% appear once; the ten largest clones hold under 6%. The source material was PBMCs or T cells enriched from blood (not recorded which). The receptors come from a man aged 25 to 40 who had recovered from COVID-19.

This clone was detected a few times. J is TRBJ2-7 and V is TRBV28, with D possibly being TRBD2 (6 bases). CDR1 is MDHEN and CDR2 is SYDVKM in the germline V gene. V lost 0 bases and J lost 2, with 8 bases in between. The CDR3 has 14 amino acids. The CDR3 here is CASSLWGRTYEQYF. The CDR3 DNA reads TGTGCCAGCAGTTTATGGGGGAGGACCTACGAGCAGTACTTC.

The chain uses TRBV28 and TRBJ1-5; D is unclear. V was trimmed by 7 bases and J by 3 bases, leaving 13 bases between them. Germline V gene data show CDR1 as MDHEN and CDR2 as SYDVKM. The CDR3 loop spans 14 amino acids. The chain's CDR3 is CASTPLQSNQPQHF. In DNA, the CDR3 is TGTGCCAGCACCCCTCTACAGTCCAATCAGCCCCAGCATTTT.

The V gene is TRBV10-1, the J gene TRBJ2-3; the D gene is possibly TRBD1 (6 bases). Trimming left V 8 bases short and J 2 bases short, with 11 bases between. The CDR3 extends over 13 amino acids. Germline CDR1 and CDR2: WNHNN and SYGVQD (reference sequence). The CDR3 DNA follows: TGCGCCAGCGGCCGGGACAACACAGATACGCAGTATTTT. It codes for CASGRDNTDTQYF.

The V gene is TRBV7-8, the J gene TRBJ1-6; 7 bases are a match to TRBD1. Germline lookup yields CDR1 SGHVS and CDR2 FQNEAQ. V trimming: 1 base; J trimming: 10 bases; junction bases outside the gene matches: 7. CDR3 length: 15 amino acids. This chain's CDR3 is CASSLDRQGGSPLHF. The CDR3 nucleotides read TGTGCCAGCAGCTTAGATCGACAGGGCGGATCACCCCTCCACTTT.

The chain recombines TRBV5-1 with TRBJ2-3; 8 nucleotides line up with TRBD1. The V segment lost 4 bases and the J segment 2 bases; nucleotides outside the gene matches: 6. The CDR3 length is 15 residues. Germline V gives CDR1 SGHRS, CDR2 YFSETQ. CDR3 bases: TGCGCCAGCAGCCCCCGGACAGGGAACACAGATACGCAGTATTTT. It codes for CASSPRTGNTDTQYF.

The CDR3 DNA reads as TGTGCCAGCAGCCTCGACAGGGTTAAGTCACCCCTCCACTTT. Translation: CASSLDRVKSPLHF. The rearrangement uses TRBV5-4 and TRBJ1-6, with TRBD1 identical over 7 bases. Germline V lookup: CDR1 SGHNT, CDR2 YYREEE (reference sequence). Trimming at V came to 4 bases and at J to 10 bases, leaving 8 bases not matched to a gene. The CDR3 loop spans 14 amino acids.

This chain connects TRBV10-2 to TRBJ2-1, with 7 bases aligning to TRBD1. Trimming took 1 base from V and 3 from J; bases not matched to a gene: 3. There are 15 residues in the CDR3. Germline V CDR1 and CDR2: WSHSY, SAAADI. The CDR3: CASSEFRTGYNEQFF. DNA of the CDR3: TGCGCCAGCAGTGAGTTTAGGACAGGCTACAATGAGCAGTTCTTC.

The genes are TRBV9 and TRBJ2-5; 7 bases are a match to TRBD1. The CDR3 runs 15 residues. After removal of 0 bases from V and 1 base from J, the junction contained 3 bases not matched to a gene. CDR1 SGDLS and CDR2 YYNGEE come from the germline V gene. The CDR3 region has the DNA TGTGCCAGCAGCGTAGTCAGGGGGACCCAAGAGACCCAGTACTTC. This translates into CASSVVRGTQETQYF. Based on the CDR3 plus reference TRBV9 and TRBJ2-5, the full variable domain is DSGVTQTPKHLITATGQRVTLRCSPRSGDLSVYWYQQSLDQGLQFLIQYYNGEERAKGNILERFSAQQFPDLHSELNLSSLELGDSALYFCASSVVRGTQETQYFGPGTRLLVL.

The chain carries TRBV4-1 and TRBJ2-5, with a tentative D call TRBD2 (6 bases). CDR1 MGHRA and CDR2 YSYEKL come from the germline V gene. Trimming left V 1 base short and J 2 bases short, with 8 bases between. The CDR3 has 14 amino acids. The CDR3: CASSQGRGQETQYF. The CDR3 DNA reads TGCGCCAGCAGCCAAGGACGGGGGCAAGAGACCCAGTACTTC.

In this sample, this clone turned up a few times. The chain recombines TRBV19 with TRBJ1-6; tentatively, D is TRBD1 (5 bases). V lost 2 bases and J 6 bases, leaving 11 bases between the germline ends. The germline V gene has CDR1 LNHDA and CDR2 SQIVND (reference sequence). This CDR3 spans 15 amino acids. The CDR3 here is CASSILQEPNSPLHF. Here the CDR3 DNA reads TGTGCCAGTAGTATACTACAGGAGCCTAATTCACCCCTCCACTTT.

Concerning this clone itself: Other nucleotide sequences in the sample specify the same CDR3. The J gene is TRBJ2-1, the V gene TRBV5-1, with 8 bases matching TRBD1. The V and J ends lost 0 bases and 4 bases, in that order; junction bases with no gene match: 3. Per the germline V gene, CDR1 is SGHRS and CDR2 is YFSETQ. This CDR3 spans 15 amino acids. The CDR3: CASSLEGTGYNEQFF. In nucleotides, the CDR3 is TGCGCCAGCAGCTTGGAAGGGACAGGTTACAATGAGCAGTTCTTC.

The rearrangement links TRBV18 to TRBJ1-1; D might be TRBD1 (5 bases). The CDR3 runs to 15 residues. The V gene's germline CDR1 is KGHSH and CDR2 LQKENI. Trimming stripped 3 bases from V and 4 bases from J, with 15 bases between. The CDR3 DNA reads TGTGCCAGCTCACCTGGTCAGGGATGGGGCACTGAAGCTTTCTTT. This sequence encodes CASSPGQGWGTEAFF. Combining the CDR3 with reference TRBV18 and TRBJ1-1 gives the whole variable domain NAGVMQNPRHLVRRRGQEARLRCSPMKGHSHVYWYRQLPEEGLKFMVYLQKENIIDESGMPKERFSAEFPKEGPSILRIQQVVRGDSAAYFCASSPGQGWGTEAFFGQGTRLTVV.

This clone was detected only once. The chain carries TRBV19 and TRBJ1-5; possibly TRBD1 for D (6 bases). Between the trimmed V and J ends, which lost 3 bases and 4 bases, there was a span of 19 bases. CDR1 and CDR2 (germline): LNHDA, SQIVND (reference sequence). The CDR3 runs 17 residues. The CDR3 is CASSIRGARSYNQPQHF. CDR3 bases: TGTGCCAGTAGTATCCGGGGGGCGCGGTCCTATAATCAGCCCCAGCATTTT.

CDR3 sequence (DNA): TGTGCCACCAGCAGAGGATGGCAGGATACGCAGTATTTT. This codes for CATSRGWQDTQYF. V usage is TRBV15 and J usage is TRBJ2-3; D gene unclear. CDR1 is LNHNV, CDR2 YYDKDF, per germline (reference sequence). V was shortened by 1 base and J by 6 bases, with 8 bases between the two germline ends. The CDR3 spans 13 residues.

V usage is TRBV11-2 and J usage is TRBJ2-7; weak D call: TRBD2 (6 bases). Deletions cut 3 bases from V and 3 bases from J, with 9 bases between. The CDR3 spans 13 residues. Germline values: CDR1 SGHAT, CDR2 FQNNGV. For the CDR3, the DNA is TGTGCCAGCAGCTTCGGGGGACTCTACGAGCAGTACTTC. Its translation is CASSFGGLYEQYF.

The V and J genes are TRBV2 and TRBJ2-5; D may be TRBD2 (5 bases). The germline V gene encodes CDR1 SNHLY and CDR2 FYNNEI. Trimming removed 8 bases at V and 1 base at J, with 11 bases between. The CDR3 loop spans 13 amino acids. The CDR3 DNA is TGTGCCAGCGAGGGTACAGCCCAAGAGACCCAGTACTTC. It codes for CASEGTAQETQYF.

V gene TRBV12-3 or TRBV12-4 combines with J gene TRBJ2-7; D gene ambiguous. This CDR3 comprises 12 residues. The ends were cut back, 2 bases at V and 1 base at J, with 3 bases in the middle. CDR3 in amino acids: CASSLPSYEQYF. In DNA form, the CDR3 reads TGTGCCAGCAGTTTACCATCCTACGAGCAGTACTTC.